The 12 T cell receptor beta chains reported below all come from one sample, sequenced in a study of blood T cell repertoires in COVID-19. Data came from immunoSEQ multiplex PCR; TCRdb stores just in-frame clones and leaves some out. The sample includes fewer than 120,000 clones, 60% to 80% of them seen just once. The sample comprised peripheral blood. These receptors were obtained from a woman of 80 years or more with active or convalescent COVID-19.

The V and J genes are TRBV5-6 and TRBJ2-3; D is unclear. V lost 1 base and J 4 bases, leaving 13 bases between the germline ends. The CDR3 spans 15 residues. Germline loops: CDR1 SGHDT, CDR2 YYEEEE. The DNA for the CDR3 is TGTGCCAGCAGCTTGATGCAGGTTTCGCCAGATACGCAGTATTTT. This gives the protein CASSLMQVSPDTQYF.

The rearrangement links TRBV6-1 to TRBJ1-2; weak D call: TRBD1 (5 bases). V lost 1 base, J lost 2 bases, and 17 bases lay in between. Germline-derived CDR1 and CDR2 are MNHNS and SASEGT. The CDR3 sequence is 17 residues long. The chain's CDR3 is CASSEGWGGGSNYGYTF. For the CDR3, the DNA is TGTGCCAGCAGTGAAGGGTGGGGCGGTGGCAGCAACTATGGCTACACCTTC.

There are a few counts of this clone. The chain carries TRBV27 and TRBJ2-7; 12 bases are shared with TRBD2. This CDR3 spans 14 amino acids. Germline V gene lookup returns CDR1 MNHEY and CDR2 SMNVEV (reference sequence). Germline trimming cut 6 bases from V and 7 bases from J; bases unmatched to any gene: 7. CDR3 sequence: CASRLAGGVREQYF. The CDR3 region has the DNA TGTGCCAGCAGGCTAGCGGGAGGGGTCCGGGAGCAGTACTTC.

This clone was found once. An end of the junction does not agree with germline; a read error may underlie this. The gene calls are TRBV12-5 and TRBJ2-1, with TRBD2 identical over 7 bases. The CDR3 totals 11 residues. Germline-derived CDR1 and CDR2 are LGHNT and FRNRAP. The CDR3, as DNA: TGTGCTAGTGGTAAGCCGACTAGCCAGGTCTTC. The encoded protein is CASGKPTSQVF. The variable domain in full, completed from reference TRBV12-5 and TRBJ2-1, reads DARVTQTPRHKVTEMGQEVTMRCQPILGHNTVFWYRQTMMQGLELLAYFRNRAPLDDSGMPKDRFSAEMPDATLATLKIQPSEPRDSAVYFCASGKPTSQVFGPGTRLTVL.

The chain recombines TRBV18 with TRBJ2-5; maybe TRBD2 (6 bases). Trimming shortened V by 3 bases and J by 4 bases, and 12 bases separated the two germline ends. From germline, CDR1 is KGHSH and CDR2 LQKENI. CDR3 length equals 14 residues. CDR3 loop: CASSPSGDGETQYF. CDR3 coding DNA: TGTGCCAGCTCACCGTCGGGGGACGGAGAGACCCAGTACTTC.

The gene calls are TRBV7-8 and TRBJ1-2, with D tentatively TRBD1 (5 bases). The CDR3 sequence is 16 residues long. Germline lookup yields CDR1 SGHVS and CDR2 FQNEAQ. Trimming left V 5 bases short and J 1 base short, with 17 bases between. Here the CDR3 reads CASSPRGGAVNYGYTF. The CDR3 DNA reads TGTGCCAGCAGCCCCCGGGGGGGTGCGGTTAACTATGGCTACACCTTC. Full variable domain (missing parts from reference TRBV7-8 and TRBJ1-2): GAGVSQSPRYKVAKRGQDVALRCDPISGHVSLFWYQQALGQGPEFLTYFQNEAQLDKSGLPSDRFFAERPEGSVSTLKIQRTQQEDSAVYLCASSPRGGAVNYGYTFGSGTRLTVV.

The genes are TRBV9 and TRBJ2-3; D uncertain. The germline V gene has CDR1 SGDLS and CDR2 YYNGEE. V lost 4 bases to trimming and J lost 5 bases, with 8 bases between them. The CDR3 runs to 12 residues. CDR3 coding DNA: TGTGCCAGCAGCCGAACCAGAGATACGCAGTATTTT. Protein sequence: CASSRTRDTQYF.

This clone appeared many times. The chain is built from TRBV7-8 and TRBJ2-5; 10 bases are a match to TRBD1. The J segment lost 6 bases and the V segment lost 0 bases, leaving 7 bases of the junction unmatched. CDR1 and CDR2 (germline): SGHVS, FQNEAQ. CDR3 length: 16 residues. The CDR3 is CASSLATGTGEQTQYF. The CDR3 DNA reads TGTGCCAGCAGCTTAGCGACCGGGACAGGGGAACAGACCCAGTACTTC.

The chain carries TRBV30 and TRBJ2-4; D is possibly TRBD1 (6 bases). In germline, CDR1 is GTSNPN, CDR2 SVGIG (reference sequence). Trimming stripped 0 bases from V and 0 bases from J, with 9 bases between. This CDR3 region has 15 residues. The CDR3 DNA is TGTGCCTGGAGTGTAGGGGGAGTAGCCAAAAACATTCAGTACTTC. This translates into CAWSVGGVAKNIQYF. The variable domain in full, completed from reference TRBV30 and TRBJ2-4, reads SQTIHQWPATLVQPVGSPLSLECTVEGTSNPNLYWYRQAAGRGLQLLFYSVGIGQISSEVPQNLSASRPQDRQFILSSKKLLLSDSGFYLCAWSVGGVAKNIQYFGAGTRLSVL.

The J gene is TRBJ1-2, the V gene TRBV9; D gene unclear. CDR1 is SGDLS, CDR2 YYNGEE, per germline. V lost 4 bases to trimming and J lost 0 bases, with 13 bases between them. CDR3 length: 15 amino acids. The CDR3 protein is CASSPTTGANYGYTF. The CDR3 nucleotides are TGTGCCAGCAGCCCAACCACCGGGGCTAACTATGGCTACACCTTC.

The J gene is TRBJ1-4, the V gene TRBV6-5; D remains ambiguous. The V end was cut by 2 bases, the J end by 10 bases, with 11 bases between. This CDR3 spans 13 amino acids. Germline V gene data show CDR1 as MNHEY and CDR2 as SVGAGI. CDR3 in amino acids: CASSYRQGGKLFF. For the CDR3, the DNA is TGTGCCAGCAGTTACCGGCAAGGCGGAAAACTGTTTTTT.

This clone was detected many times. The chain carries TRBV29-1 and TRBJ1-1; unclear D gene. CDR3 length: 12 residues. V was shortened by 3 bases and J by 2 bases, with 7 bases between the two germline ends. In germline, CDR1 is SQVTM, CDR2 ANQGSEA. CDR3: CSVDAGNTEAFF. The CDR3 DNA follows: TGCAGCGTTGATGCAGGAAACACTGAAGCTTTCTTT.